This passage covers 23 T cell receptor beta chains from one sample sequenced in a study of radiotherapy plus CTLA-4 blockade in lung cancer. Profiled with immunoSEQ multiplex PCR; TCRdb holds only in-frame clones, not every one. The data contain 27,000 or so clones, over 70% of them singletons. This specimen was peripheral blood, taken from a patient treated with radiotherapy plus ipilimumab. The source is a human donor with non-small cell lung cancer that progressed on radiotherapy plus ipilimumab.

The chain employs TRBV27 and TRBJ2-3; 10 positions agree with TRBD2. With V trimmed by 6 bases and J by 3 bases, 12 bases remained unmatched. There are 17 residues in the CDR3. CDR1 MNHEY and CDR2 SMNVEV come from the germline V gene (reference sequence). Written as DNA, the CDR3 is TGTGCCAGCAGAGAGGGGAGCGGGGGGGCAGGGACAGATACGCAGTATTTT. This gives the protein CASREGSGGAGTDTQYF.

The chain combines TRBV7-2 with TRBJ2-1; TRBD2 matches 9 bases. The CDR3 runs to 18 residues. Germline values: CDR1 SGHTA, CDR2 FQGNSA. After removal of 2 bases from V and 0 bases from J, the junction contained 8 bases not matched to a gene. In nucleotides, the CDR3 is TGTGCCAGCAGCTTATTCCTAGCGGGGCAGAGCTCCTACAATGAGCAGTTCTTC. Translated: CASSLFLAGQSSYNEQFF.

The rearrangement uses TRBV30 and TRBJ2-7; D is uncertain. There are 13 residues in the CDR3. Trimming took off 2 bases at V and 2 bases at J, with 10 bases between the two ends. Germline V gene lookup returns CDR1 GTSNPN and CDR2 SVGIG (reference sequence). Written as DNA, the CDR3 is TGTGCCTGGAGTTTGGGCCTTGCCTACGAGCAGTACTTC. Encoded protein: CAWSLGLAYEQYF. The full variable domain, with the rest looked up from reference TRBV30 and TRBJ2-7, is SQTIHQWPATLVQPVGSPLSLECTVEGTSNPNLYWYRQAAGRGLQLLFYSVGIGQISSEVPQNLSASRPQDRQFILSSKKLLLSDSGFYLCAWSLGLAYEQYFGPGTRLTVT.

This clone was counted a few times. This chain uses TRBV5-1 with TRBJ1-2; TRBD1 matches 7 bases. Trimming took 4 bases from V and 3 from J; bases not matched to a gene: 3. The CDR3 sequence is 13 residues long. Germline-derived CDR1 and CDR2 are SGHRS and YFSETQ. CDR3 protein: CASSHGTDYGYTF. As DNA, the CDR3 is TGCGCCAGCAGCCACGGGACAGACTATGGCTACACCTTC.

The chain is built from TRBV7-2 and TRBJ2-6, with D perhaps matching TRBD1 or TRBD2 (5 bases each). The CDR3 is made up of 16 amino acids. In germline, CDR1 is SGHTA, CDR2 FQGNSA. V lost 8 bases and J 0 bases, leaving 14 bases between the germline ends. As DNA, the CDR3 is TGTGCCAGCCGAAAGGATGGGGGCTCTGGGGCCAACGTCCTGACTTTC. This translates into CASRKDGGSGANVLTF.

This clone was counted only a few times. J is TRBJ2-1 and V is TRBV9; no definite D call. With 0 bases removed from V and 1 base from J, the gap between germline ends came to 5 bases. This CDR3 comprises 14 residues. CDR1 is SGDLS, CDR2 YYNGEE, per germline. CDR3 amino acids: CASSVEISYNEQFF. CDR3 coding DNA: TGTGCCAGCAGCGTAGAGATTTCCTACAATGAGCAGTTCTTC.

The chain couples TRBV6-6 to TRBJ1-5, with unresolved D. With 6 bases removed from V and 0 bases from J, the gap between germline ends came to 12 bases. Germline CDR1 and CDR2: MNHNY and SVGAGI (reference sequence). CDR3 length equals 15 residues. The CDR3 DNA reads as TGTGCCAGCAGGCCCCGGGCAGATAGCAATCAGCCCCAGCATTTT. Protein sequence: CASRPRADSNQPQHF.

V is TRBV19 and J is TRBJ2-4; no firm D call. The CDR3 extends over 13 amino acids. Looked up from germline, CDR1 is LNHDA and CDR2 is SQIVND (reference sequence). Trimming removed 3 bases from V and 5 bases from J, with 8 bases in between. CDR3 region: CASSIRNENIQYF. The DNA for the CDR3 is TGTGCCAGTAGTATCCGAAACGAAAACATTCAGTACTTC.

The rearrangement uses TRBV7-2 and TRBJ2-3, with 8 bases that match TRBD1. V gave up 4 bases and J gave up 5 bases; unmatched junction bases: 11. The CDR3 loop spans 16 amino acids. Germline CDR1 is SGHTA and CDR2 is FQGNSA. The chain's CDR3 is CASSSPYRGSKDTQYF. The CDR3 coding sequence is TGTGCCAGCAGCTCTCCGTACAGGGGGTCGAAAGATACGCAGTATTTT.

The chain has TRBV11-2 and TRBJ2-7; possibly TRBD2 for D (7 bases). This CDR3 region has 16 residues. CDR1 and CDR2 from the germline V gene are SGHAT and FQNNGV. Trimming stripped 0 bases from V and 5 bases from J, with 17 bases between. The CDR3 protein is CASSLEGGAYVNEQYF. CDR3 in DNA: TGTGCCAGCAGCTTAGAAGGGGGGGCGTACGTCAACGAGCAGTACTTC.

This chain connects TRBV27 to TRBJ2-3; 8 bases match TRBD1. Looked up from germline, CDR1 is MNHEY and CDR2 is SMNVEV (reference sequence). Trimming cost V 7 bases and J 0 bases; bases outside gene matches: 12. The CDR3 extends over 17 amino acids. The CDR3 region has the DNA TGTGCCAGCACATTTCTTGGGAGACAGGGGAGCACAGATACGCAGTATTTT. Amino acid sequence: CASTFLGRQGSTDTQYF.

The genes are TRBV5-1 and TRBJ1-2; weak D call: TRBD1 (6 bases). The V gene lost 5 bases and the J gene lost 4 bases, with 12 bases spanning the gap. Germline-derived CDR1 and CDR2 are SGHRS and YFSETQ. The CDR3 contains 13 residues. The CDR3 region has the DNA TGCGCCAGCAGAGGCAGGGGTCCCTATGGCTACACCTTC. This gives the protein CASRGRGPYGYTF. The variable domain in full, completed from reference TRBV5-1 and TRBJ1-2, reads KAGVTQTPRYLIKTRGQQVTLSCSPISGHRSVSWYQQTPGQGLQFLFEYFSETQRNKGNFPGRFSGRQFSNSRSEMNVSTLELGDSALYLCASRGRGPYGYTFGSGTRLTVV.

The gene calls are TRBV27 and TRBJ1-2, with unresolved D. V was clipped by 1 base and J by 6 bases, with 21 bases between them. The CDR3 is 17 amino acids. CDR1 and CDR2 (germline): MNHEY, SMNVEV (reference sequence). The CDR3 loop reads CASSLLGGLGPLNGYTF. Here the CDR3 DNA reads TGTGCCAGCAGTTTATTGGGTGGGCTAGGCCCTCTCAATGGCTACACCTTC.

V and J are TRBV9 and TRBJ2-7; 7 bases are a match to TRBD2. Germline trimming cut 4 bases from V and 0 bases from J; bases unmatched to any gene: 4. The CDR3 totals 14 residues. Germline V gene sequence: CDR1 SGDLS, CDR2 YYNGEE. For the CDR3, the DNA is TGTGCCAGCAGCCCCGGCGGGAGCTCCTACGAGCAGTACTTC. Its translation: CASSPGGSSYEQYF.

This clone was picked up a small number of times. V usage is TRBV28 and J usage is TRBJ2-7, with 7 bases identical to TRBD1. From germline, CDR1 is MDHEN and CDR2 SYDVKM. The V gene end was trimmed by 3 bases and the J gene end by 3 bases; junction bases not matched to a gene: 2. CDR3 size: 13 residues. The CDR3 bases are TGTGCCAGCAGTTTTGGGGACAGCTACGAGCAGTACTTC. Translated: CASSFGDSYEQYF.

The DNA of the CDR3 is TGCAGCGTTCTGGGCAGCTCTGGAAACACCATATATTTT. Translated: CSVLGSSGNTIYF. The chain employs TRBV29-1 and TRBJ1-3, with no clear D. The CDR3 covers 13 residues. Germline V gene lookup returns CDR1 SQVTM and CDR2 ANQGSEA. V gave up 5 bases and J gave up 0 bases, with 8 bases separating them.

This clone was picked up a small number of times. J is TRBJ2-2 and V is TRBV28, with D tentatively TRBD1 (5 bases). The CDR3 runs to 15 residues. V was trimmed by 7 bases and J by 5 bases, leaving 17 bases between them. From germline, CDR1 is MDHEN and CDR2 SYDVKM. The CDR3 region is CASTTGARWTGELFF. The CDR3 bases are TGTGCCAGCACCACAGGCGCCCGGTGGACCGGGGAGCTGTTTTTT.

This sequence joins TRBV11-2 and TRBJ2-5; possibly TRBD2 for D (6 bases). The CDR3 totals 16 residues. V shed 1 base and J shed 3 bases, with 15 bases lying between them. Germline CDR1 and CDR2: SGHAT and FQNNGV. The CDR3 here is CASSLAGGYFEETQYF. In DNA, the CDR3 is TGTGCCAGCAGCTTAGCCGGGGGATACTTCGAAGAGACCCAGTACTTC.

The chain carries TRBV7-9 and TRBJ1-2, with 7 positions matching TRBD1. The CDR3 is 18 residues long. The germline V gene has CDR1 SEHNR and CDR2 FQNEAQ (reference sequence). J lost 3 bases, V lost 2 bases, and 15 bases had no gene match. CDR3 DNA: TGTGCCAGCAGCTTATCTGAGACAGGGCATTTGAGTGACTATGGCTACACCTTC. Protein sequence: CASSLSETGHLSDYGYTF. The whole variable domain, remainder taken from reference TRBV7-9 and TRBJ1-2, is DTGVSQNPRHKITKRGQNVTFRCDPISEHNRLYWYRQTLGQGPEFLTYFQNEAQLEKSRLLSDRFSAERPKGSFSTLEIQRTEQGDSAMYLCASSLSETGHLSDYGYTFGSGTRLTVV.

The chain combines TRBV6-5 with TRBJ1-2; D is uncertain. The germline V and J ends were trimmed by 5 bases and 4 bases, with 11 bases remaining between them. Germline V CDR1 and CDR2: MNHEY, SVGAGI. The CDR3 has 13 residues. DNA of the CDR3: TGTGCCAGCAGTGAGAGTACGGCCTATGGCTACACCTTC. It codes for CASSESTAYGYTF.

This clone was detected only once. The chain joins TRBV6-6 to TRBJ1-5; weak D call: TRBD1 (5 bases). The CDR3 has 13 amino acids. Trimming pared 7 bases from V and 5 bases from J, leaving 12 bases between. The V gene's germline CDR1 is MNHNY and CDR2 SVGAGI (reference sequence). CDR3 loop: CASNIRVDQPQHF. In DNA, the CDR3 is TGTGCCAGCAATATCAGGGTCGATCAGCCCCAGCATTTT.

The chain couples TRBV11-2 to TRBJ2-2; 7 nucleotides match TRBD1. CDR3 length: 13 residues. J lost 7 bases, V lost 3 bases, and 2 bases had no gene match. Germline lookup yields CDR1 SGHAT and CDR2 FQNNGV. The CDR3 nucleotides read TGTGCCAGCAGCTTCAACAGGGGCGGGGAGCTGTTTTTT. Its translation is CASSFNRGGELFF. Variable domain in full (rest from reference TRBV11-2 and TRBJ2-2): EAGVAQSPRYKIIEKRQSVAFWCNPISGHATLYWYQQILGQGPKLLIQFQNNGVVDDSQLPKDRFSAERLKGVDSTLKIQPAKLEDSAVYLCASSFNRGGELFFGEGSRLTVL.

The V call is TRBV11-2, the J call TRBJ2-5; 9 nucleotides agree with TRBD1. The germline V gene encodes CDR1 SGHAT and CDR2 FQNNGV. With 4 bases clipped from V and 5 bases from J, the junction kept 2 bases outside the gene matches. CDR3 length equals 13 residues. CDR3 residues: CASSWDRAETQYF. CDR3 coding DNA: TGTGCCAGCAGCTGGGACAGGGCGGAGACCCAGTACTTC.